This T cell receptor beta chain was sequenced in a study of low-dose radiotherapy and immunotherapy resistance in tumors. Overall study context: Cohort 1 received 0.5 Gy per fraction every 2 weeks, totaling 6.5 Gy. Each two-week cycle included intravenous cyclophosphamide 200 mg/m2, given one day before radiation and immunotherapy. For four cycles from cycle 1 day 1, patients took 300 mg oral aspirin daily.

Germline V CDR1 and CDR2: MNHEY, SMNVEV (reference sequence). The CDR3 consists of 15 residues. V shed 5 bases, J shed 5 bases, and the junction held 9 bases outside the gene matches. TRAV- and TRBV-specific primers were used for first-strand cDNA, which covered alpha and beta chains. TCRs were put through approximately 21 PCR cycles of amplification with Phusion. A constant-region primer and the V-primer adapter served as the primer pair. TCRdb used MiXCR to reprocess the reads, holding one entry per CDR3 protein. The data show under 90,000 distinct CDR3 sequences, with 15% to 20% seen just once and roughly 3% held by the top ten. Time point given: before trial treatment. In this sample, this clonotype turned up a few times.

This TCR came from a male donor with prostate cancer. The J gene is TRBJ1-2, the V gene TRBV27, with 9 nucleotides matching TRBD1. The sequencing here drew on PBMCs, taken before treatment. This CDR3 is CASSRMGQGRYGYTF. The DNA of the CDR3 is TGTGCCAGCAGTCGAATGGGACAGGGAAGATATGGCTACACCTTC.